Below, 13 T cell receptor beta chains from the same sample are listed, as sequenced in a study of T cell repertoires in cytomegalovirus infection. A single record per CDR3 protein comes from TCRdb applying MiXCR to the reads. The sample yields around 330,000 distinct CDR3 sequences, 15% to 20% seen once. The sequenced material came from PBMCs. All receptors come from a human donor in good health (CMV status not recorded). Some clones in this sample may be carry-over from other donors' samples.

The CDR3: CASARAAGDYGYTF. For the CDR3, the DNA is TGTGCCAGCGCCAGAGCCGCCGGAGACTATGGCTACACCTTC. The chain couples TRBV27 to TRBJ1-2; D call uncertain. V was pared by 8 bases and J by 3 bases, with 16 bases between. Per germline, CDR1 MNHEY and CDR2 SMNVEV (reference sequence). There are 14 residues in the CDR3.

The rearrangement joins TRBV20-1 to TRBJ1-2; no clear D. The CDR3 runs 12 residues. Trimming pared 4 bases from V and 4 bases from J, leaving 10 bases between. Germline CDR1 DFQATT, CDR2 SNEGSKA (reference sequence). The CDR3, as DNA: TGCAGTGCTAAAGCCGGAAGCTATGGCTACACCTTC. The encoded protein is CSAKAGSYGYTF.

This clonotype has just a few counts. The V gene is TRBV5-5, the J gene TRBJ1-1, with 7 bases that match TRBD1. The ends lost 4 bases at V and 0 bases at J; junction bases unmatched: 9. The germline gives CDR1 SGHKS, CDR2 YYEKEE (reference sequence). This CDR3 region has 16 residues. The DNA of the CDR3 is TGTGCCAGCAGCCCAGGGGGGGCTATCATGAACACTGAAGCTTTCTTT. This sequence encodes CASSPGGAIMNTEAFF.

The V and J genes are TRBV5-1 and TRBJ2-1, with TRBD2 matching over 9 bases. This CDR3 has 17 residues. J gave up 9 bases and V 4 bases, and 17 bases lay outside the gene matches. The germline V gene has CDR1 SGHRS and CDR2 YFSETQ. CDR3 loop: CASSLRPAGGYPSEQFF. The CDR3 DNA sequence: TGCGCCAGCAGCCTACGCCCGGCGGGGGGGTACCCCAGTGAGCAGTTCTTC.

This clonotype was picked up many times. The CDR3: CASSLVRDTQYF. In DNA, the CDR3 is TGTGCCAGCAGCTTAGTAAGGGATACGCAGTATTTT. This rearrangement joins TRBV7-9 to TRBJ2-3; D not resolved. The CDR3 totals 12 residues. V lost 1 base, J lost 6 bases, and 5 bases lay in between. The germline gives CDR1 SEHNR, CDR2 FQNEAQ (reference sequence).

Many counts were recorded for this clonotype. The rearrangement uses TRBV7-8 and TRBJ2-5; D could derive from TRBD1 or TRBD2 (5 bases each). The germline V gene encodes CDR1 SGHVS and CDR2 FQNEAQ. Trimming pared 3 bases from V and 4 bases from J, leaving 12 bases between. The CDR3 length is 14 residues. CDR3: CASSLGVQGETQYF. Written as DNA, the CDR3 is TGTGCCAGCAGCTTGGGAGTCCAGGGAGAGACCCAGTACTTC.

This clonotype has just a few counts. This rearrangement joins TRBV20-1 to TRBJ1-2, with a tentative D call TRBD1 (6 bases). The CDR3 length is 13 residues. V lost 3 bases and J lost 2, with 10 bases in between. CDR1 is DFQATT and CDR2 is SNEGSKA in the germline V gene (reference sequence). This CDR3 is CSARRGDNYGYTF. The CDR3 bases are TGCAGTGCTAGGAGGGGGGACAACTATGGCTACACCTTC.

This clonotype was seen repeatedly, ten times or more. The rearrangement links TRBV7-2 to TRBJ2-3, with 10 bases matching TRBD1. J was trimmed by 6 bases and V by 5 bases; bases with no gene match: 14. This CDR3 has 17 residues. Germline values: CDR1 SGHTA, CDR2 FQGNSA. The CDR3: CASSTEYRDRGHDTQYF. The CDR3 coding sequence is TGTGCCAGCAGCACAGAATACCGGGACAGGGGTCATGATACGCAGTATTTT. The entire variable domain, with the rest obtained from reference TRBV7-2 and TRBJ2-3, is as follows: GAGVSQSPSNKVTEKGKDVELRCDPISGHTALYWYRQSLGQGLEFLIYFQGNSAPDKSGLPSDRFSAERTGGSVSTLTIQRTQQEDSAVYLCASSTEYRDRGHDTQYFGPGTRLTVL.

This chain links TRBV6-2 or TRBV6-3 with TRBJ2-5, with 8 bases matching TRBD2. Germline trimming cut 4 bases from V and 5 bases from J; bases unmatched to any gene: 15. This CDR3 spans 17 amino acids. Germline loops: CDR1 MNHEY, CDR2 SVGEGT. The CDR3 is CASSFSLGSGDGETQYF. The CDR3 nucleotides are TGTGCCAGCAGTTTCTCTCTAGGTAGCGGGGACGGCGAGACCCAGTACTTC.

The chain employs TRBV14 and TRBJ2-3; perhaps D is TRBD1 or TRBD2 (5 bases each). Trimming removed 5 bases at V and 4 bases at J, with 10 bases between. This CDR3 is 13 amino acids long. CDR1 is SGHDN, CDR2 FVKESK, per germline. In DNA, the CDR3 is TGTGCCAGCAGCAGCTGGGGACCAGATACGCAGTATTTT. This gives the protein CASSSWGPDTQYF.

This clonotype was found many times. The rearrangement links TRBV7-2 to TRBJ2-3, with D perhaps TRBD2 (5 bases). Germline values: CDR1 SGHTA, CDR2 FQGNSA. Trimming pared 4 bases from V and 0 bases from J, leaving 14 bases between. The CDR3 runs 16 residues. In nucleotides, the CDR3 is TGTGCCAGCAGCTCCGGACTCTCCCCAAGCACAGATACGCAGTATTTT. It specifies CASSSGLSPSTDTQYF.

The chain joins TRBV10-3 to TRBJ2-7, with D tentatively TRBD1 (6 bases). The CDR3 is 13 residues long. Trimming took off 8 bases at V and 4 bases at J, with 15 bases between the two ends. Germline loops: CDR1 ENHRY, CDR2 SYGVKD. CDR3 region: CAIRPGHLYEQYF. CDR3 sequence (DNA): TGTGCCATCCGTCCGGGACACCTTTACGAGCAGTACTTC.

This clonotype appeared a few times. This rearrangement joins TRBV7-2 to TRBJ1-5; D might be TRBD1 (5 bases). The length of the CDR3 is 14 residues. The V and J ends lost 2 bases and 4 bases respectively, with 9 bases between them. Germline values: CDR1 SGHTA, CDR2 FQGNSA. This CDR3 reads CASSLWGTNQPQHF. CDR3 nucleotide sequence: TGTGCCAGCAGCTTATGGGGGACTAATCAGCCCCAGCATTTT.